This is a list of T cell receptor beta chains from one sample in a study of regulatory T cells in long-lasting Graves disease. Via MiXCR, TCRdb re-called the multiplex PCR reads, giving one row per CDR3 protein. The sample records 380,000 or so distinct CDR3 sequences, 15% to 20% being singletons. The same specimen was also included in a second study, on T cells in Graves' hyperthyroidism and ophthalmopathy.

The sample here was peripheral blood mononuclear cells (PBMCs), taken at new diagnosis, from a patient treated with antithyroid drugs. These receptors were collected from a woman aged 18-30 years with Graves disease. CDR3s include the opening cysteine and the closing phenylalanine or tryptophan. Fields, in order: V gene, D gene, CDR3 length, J gene, CDR3 protein. The D gene is left open where the match is weak.

>TRBV24-1|.|13|TRBJ2-4
CATSAGAESIQYF
>TRBV11-2|.|14|TRBJ1-4
CASSLGTTNEKLFF
>TRBV11-2|.|15|TRBJ2-1
CVSSLAWGNHNEQFF
>TRBV20-1|.|12|TRBJ2-5
CSARSSVETQYF
>TRBV4-2|.|16|TRBJ2-3
CASSQADGRTTDTQYF
>TRBV20-1|TRBD2|16|TRBJ2-7
CSAQGTSGTSSYEQYF
>TRBV20-1|TRBD1|15|TRBJ2-7
CSARPPGQGTYEQYF
>TRBV6-2/TRBV6-3|.|9|TRBJ2-1
CASLNEQFF
>TRBV20-1|.|14|TRBJ1-1
CSALTRGGNTEAFF
>TRBV7-9|.|14|TRBJ2-1
CASSTAGTNNEQFF
>TRBV5-1|.|13|TRBJ2-1
CASRPGTRNEQFF
>TRBV28|TRBD2|14|TRBJ2-7
CASKRAGGHYEQYF
>TRBV20-1|TRBD2|14|TRBJ2-1
CSARDSSGVNEQFF
>TRBV19|TRBD1|15|TRBJ2-2
CASRDRRKNTGELFF
>TRBV12-3/TRBV12-4|.|14|TRBJ2-7
CASSFGGEVHEQYF
>TRBV5-4|.|15|TRBJ1-4
CASSFMDSINEKLFF
>TRBV6-2/TRBV6-3|TRBD2|15|TRBJ2-1
CASSASGGDNNEQFF
>TRBV3-1|.|15|TRBJ1-5
CASSQGVRDNQPQHF
>TRBV18|TRBD1|15|TRBJ2-1
CASSPRQGGDNEQFF
>TRBV6-1|.|13|TRBJ1-1
CASTPGLNTEAFF
>TRBV13|TRBD1|15|TRBJ1-2
CASSISGTGTYGYTF
>TRBV20-1|TRBD2|16|TRBJ2-7
CSAPGLAGGPINEQYF
>TRBV28|.|12|TRBJ2-5
CASMAQKETQYF
>TRBV6-2/TRBV6-3|TRBD1|17|TRBJ2-6
CASSYSKGTAGANVLTF
>TRBV5-1|TRBD2|14|TRBJ2-2
CASSPSGATGELFF
>TRBV4-1|.|15|TRBJ2-5
CASSQGSVTEETQYF
>TRBV20-1|.|14|TRBJ2-3
CSAKKGGGTDTQYF
>TRBV2|.|15|TRBJ1-4
CASRDNLGGGEKLFF
>TRBV25-1|TRBD2|15|TRBJ2-1
CASSFQRELYNEQFF
>TRBV13|TRBD2|18|TRBJ2-5
CASSPDLLAGEKWETQYF
>TRBV11-2|TRBD1|15|TRBJ1-3
CASSPTGDSGNTIYF
>TRBV3-1|.|15|TRBJ1-3
CASSQDRISGNTIYF
>TRBV11-2|.|15|TRBJ1-2
CASSQAQGPSAGYTF
>TRBV5-5|TRBD1|17|TRBJ1-6
CASSFHQGATQNSPLHF
>TRBV6-1|.|13|TRBJ1-5
CASEGSSNQPQHF
>TRBV5-5|.|15|TRBJ2-1
CASSLDSSSHNEQFF
>TRBV20-1|.|14|TRBJ1-5
CSVRTRPDAGPQHF
>TRBV2|TRBD2|18|TRBJ2-1
CASSDDGSGTYSYNEQFF
>TRBV5-1|.|14|TRBJ2-5
CASSFGRGAETQYF
>TRBV5-1|TRBD1|13|TRBJ1-1
CASSWNTGERAFF
>TRBV7-9|.|13|TRBJ1-1
CATKGSMNTEAFF
>TRBV24-1|.|11|TRBJ2-7
CATSEGGEQYF
>TRBV7-9|.|15|TRBJ2-3
CASSLEDSITDTQYF
>TRBV20-1|.|13|TRBJ1-2
CSQTTTDNYGYTF
>TRBV9|TRBD2|19|TRBJ2-2
CASSQGLAGGPYSTGELFF
>TRBV10-3|TRBD1|14|TRBJ1-6
CASRITGADSPLHF
>TRBV27|.|15|TRBJ2-4
CASSLSGVERNIQYF
>TRBV13|.|15|TRBJ2-1
CASNIAGQNYNEQFF
>TRBV28|TRBD1|15|TRBJ1-2
CASHTTGGDYYGYTF
>TRBV9|.|15|TRBJ2-1
CASSVLGSSYNEQFF
>TRBV2|.|15|TRBJ1-3
CASSVRGAGGNTIYF
>TRBV2|.|14|TRBJ1-2
CASSEGRSFYGYTF
>TRBV4-1|.|15|TRBJ1-3
CASSPHYSSGNTIYF
>TRBV2|.|13|TRBJ1-1
CASGDPQGTEAFF
>TRBV6-2/TRBV6-3|.|14|TRBJ2-1
CASSYGSGRGEQFF
>TRBV19|.|15|TRBJ2-1
CASTRRAGPGNEQFF
>TRBV20-1|.|14|TRBJ1-1
CSARDRGGWTEAFF
>TRBV2|TRBD1|13|TRBJ2-1
CASSLDRGREQFF
>TRBV30|TRBD2|15|TRBJ2-2
CAWSVSGSDTGELFF
>TRBV20-1|.|12|TRBJ1-2
CSARDYEVGYTF